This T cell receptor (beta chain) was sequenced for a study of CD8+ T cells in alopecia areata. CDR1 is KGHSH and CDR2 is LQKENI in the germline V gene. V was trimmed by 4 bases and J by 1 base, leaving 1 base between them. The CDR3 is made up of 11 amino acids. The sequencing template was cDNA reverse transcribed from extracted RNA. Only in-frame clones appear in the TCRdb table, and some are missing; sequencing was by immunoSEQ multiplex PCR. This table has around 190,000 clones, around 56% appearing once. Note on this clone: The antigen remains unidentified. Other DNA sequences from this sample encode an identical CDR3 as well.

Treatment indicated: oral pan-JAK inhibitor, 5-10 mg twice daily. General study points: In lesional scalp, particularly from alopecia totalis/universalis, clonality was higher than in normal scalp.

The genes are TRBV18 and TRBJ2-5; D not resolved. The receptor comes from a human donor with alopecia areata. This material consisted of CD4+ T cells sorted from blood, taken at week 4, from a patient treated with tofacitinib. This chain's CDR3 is CASSRQETQYF. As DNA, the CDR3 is TGTGCCAGCTCACGCCAAGAGACCCAGTACTTC.